One and the same sample provided the 3 T cell receptor beta chains below, sequenced in a study of Graves' ophthalmopathy and Graves' hyperthyroidism. Investigators amplified TCR beta CDR3 regions from RNA transcripts. HTBI-primed RT-PCR formed the first round, and a multiplex PCR formed the second. TCRdb redid the calling of the multiplex PCR reads with MiXCR, one entry per CDR3 protein. The sample contains some 160,000 distinct CDR3 sequences, approximately 40% of which appear only once. Sequencing input: peripheral blood. The receptors stem from a man younger than 45 with Graves' ophthalmopathy.

This clonotype was seen many times. The chain recombines TRBV30 with TRBJ2-4; D is unresolved. The germline V and J ends were trimmed by 5 bases and 0 bases, with 26 bases remaining between them. CDR3 length equals 19 residues. The germline gives CDR1 GTSNPN, CDR2 SVGIG (reference sequence). The chain's CDR3 is CAWRSKSWDTSLAKNIQYF. In DNA, the CDR3 is TGTGCCTGGCGCTCGAAGTCGTGGGATACTTCTTTAGCCAAAAACATTCAGTACTTC.

The rearrangement joins TRBV20-1 to TRBJ1-1; 7 bases are shared with TRBD1. CDR3 length equals 15 residues. The trim removed 6 bases at V and 2 bases at J, leaving 12 bases unmatched. CDR1 and CDR2 (germline): DFQATT, SNEGSKA (reference sequence). In nucleotides, the CDR3 is TGCAGTGCCACCGGGACAGATCTCACAAACACTGAAGCTTTCTTT. Translated, it gives CSATGTDLTNTEAFF.

The rearrangement joins TRBV12-3 or TRBV12-4 to TRBJ1-1, with 7 bases lining up with TRBD1. The CDR3 contains 13 residues. Unmatched junction bases numbered 10, after V lost 5 bases and J lost 10 bases. The CDR3 reads CASSPGQSRRAFF. The CDR3 DNA is TGTGCCAGCAGTCCGGGACAGAGCCGTCGAGCTTTCTTT.